Presented here are 21 T cell receptor beta chains from one specimen sequenced in a study of regulatory T cells in long-lasting Graves disease. Building of the TCR beta libraries involved iRepertoire HTBI primers and Arm-PCR of CDR3 regions. TCRdb re-derived calls from the multiplex PCR reads in MiXCR, one entry per CDR3 protein. The repertoire has fewer than 550,000 distinct CDR3 sequences, roughly 17% of them found once; the top ten carry 23%. Sample time point: newly diagnosed GD, antithyroid drugs for less than 3 months. There was RNA extracted from PBMCs, and the TCR library was made from it. The same data also went into a second study, on T cells in Graves' hyperthyroidism and ophthalmopathy.

Sequenced here: peripheral blood mononuclear cells (PBMCs), sampled at new diagnosis, from a patient treated with antithyroid drugs. The receptors derive from a woman aged 18-30 years with Graves disease.

The sample holds many counts of this clonotype. The CDR3 DNA reads TGCAGTGCTAACTTCTACAATGAGCAGTTCTTC. This sequence encodes CSANFYNEQFF. This chain links TRBV20-1 with TRBJ2-1; no definite D call. This CDR3 is 11 amino acids long. From germline, CDR1 is DFQATT and CDR2 SNEGSKA (reference sequence). Trimming removed 4 bases at V and 3 bases at J, with 4 bases between.

This clonotype has at least ten counts. This chain links TRBV20-1 with TRBJ2-7; D is ambiguous. Per germline, CDR1 DFQATT and CDR2 SNEGSKA (reference sequence). The V end lost 4 bases, the J end lost 6 bases, and 19 bases lay between the germline ends. This CDR3 contains 14 residues. CDR3: CSANPTIRAVEQYF. DNA of the CDR3: TGCAGTGCTAACCCCACGATAAGGGCGGTCGAGCAGTACTTC.

This clonotype was detected a few times. This sequence joins TRBV24-1 and TRBJ2-5, with D unresolved. Trimming shortened V by 4 bases and J by 5 bases, and 13 bases separated the two germline ends. Per germline, CDR1 KGHDR and CDR2 SFDVKD. The CDR3 runs 14 residues. The CDR3 sequence: CATSDPPSDETQYF. As DNA, the CDR3 is TGTGCCACCAGTGACCCCCCGTCCGACGAGACCCAGTACTTC.

This clonotype was found many times. The chain is built from TRBV11-2 and TRBJ2-7; 7 bases agree with TRBD2. Trimming took 10 bases from V and 2 from J; bases not matched to a gene: 8. Germline loops: CDR1 SGHAT, CDR2 FQNNGV. The CDR3 has 13 amino acids. CDR3 DNA sequence: TGTGCCACCGCGGGACTACCCGCCTACGAGCAGTACTTC. The encoded protein is CATAGLPAYEQYF.

The chain uses TRBV7-2 and TRBJ2-2; the D gene is possibly TRBD1 (6 bases). Deletions cut 5 bases from V and 7 bases from J, with 20 bases between. The germline gives CDR1 SGHTA, CDR2 FQGNSA. This CDR3 is built from 16 residues. The CDR3 loop reads CASSPRNRAVGGELFF. In DNA form, the CDR3 reads TGTGCCAGCAGCCCCCGGAACAGGGCGGTCGGCGGGGAGCTGTTTTTT.

CDR3 residues: CASRALAVRYEQYF. The CDR3 DNA reads TGTGCCAGCAGGGCACTAGCGGTGCGCTACGAGCAGTACTTC. The chain recombines TRBV2 with TRBJ2-7; 8 bases are a match to TRBD2. Germline lookup yields CDR1 SNHLY and CDR2 FYNNEI. With 6 bases clipped from V and 3 bases from J, the junction kept 7 bases outside the gene matches. The CDR3 has 14 amino acids.

This clonotype occurred many times. The chain carries TRBV12-3 or TRBV12-4 and TRBJ2-7; TRBD1 matches 9 bases. With 6 bases clipped from V and 3 bases from J, the junction kept 9 bases outside the gene matches. This CDR3 spans 15 amino acids. The CDR3 region is CASRSPGQGGYEQYF. For the CDR3, the DNA is TGTGCCAGCAGGAGCCCGGGACAGGGAGGCTACGAGCAGTACTTC.

This clonotype was seen many times. The chain carries TRBV28 and TRBJ1-2; D perhaps matches TRBD1 (6 bases). Germline loops: CDR1 MDHEN, CDR2 SYDVKM. Deletions cut 11 bases from V and 11 bases from J, with 27 bases between. The CDR3 runs to 14 residues. The CDR3 DNA sequence: TGTGCCGCAGTTCAAGGGCAGGGGTTCCTGGGTTACACCTTC. Translated, it gives CAAVQGQGFLGYTF.

The table lists this clonotype with many counts. This rearrangement joins TRBV12-3 or TRBV12-4 to TRBJ2-5; 11 bases line up with TRBD1. V lost 5 bases to trimming and J lost 7 bases; unmatched junction nucleotides: 6. The CDR3 is 14 residues long. DNA of the CDR3: TGTGCCAGCAGTCCGGGACAGGGGGTAGGGACCCAGTACTTC. Protein: CASSPGQGVGTQYF.

This clonotype has only a few counts. Here the CDR3 DNA reads TGTGCCAGCAGCTCACGTGATGAAAAACTGTTTTTT. Protein sequence: CASSSRDEKLFF. This chain links TRBV7-9 with TRBJ1-4; D gene unclear. Germline V gene sequence: CDR1 SEHNR, CDR2 FQNEAQ (reference sequence). The V gene lost 4 bases and the J gene lost 6 bases, with 6 bases spanning the gap. The CDR3 loop spans 12 amino acids.

The table lists this clonotype with many counts. The V call is TRBV27, the J call TRBJ2-1; no reliable D call. This CDR3 is built from 13 residues. V was trimmed by 2 bases and J by 6 bases, leaving 8 bases between them. The germline gives CDR1 MNHEY, CDR2 SMNVEV (reference sequence). The CDR3 sequence is CASSLLGRNEQFF. The CDR3 DNA is TGTGCCAGCAGTTTACTAGGGCGCAATGAGCAGTTCTTC.

V usage is TRBV7-9 and J usage is TRBJ1-2; 8 bases agree with TRBD1. Trimming at V came to 6 bases and at J to 3 bases, leaving 9 bases not matched to a gene. The CDR3 spans 15 residues. Germline CDR1 reads SEHNR; CDR2 reads FQNEAQ (reference sequence). CDR3: CASSPGQGVHYGYTF. CDR3 bases: TGTGCCAGCAGTCCAGGACAGGGCGTTCACTATGGCTACACCTTC.

The chain is built from TRBV7-9 and TRBJ2-7, with 7 bases identical to TRBD1. This CDR3 comprises 14 residues. Trimming cost V 4 bases and J 5 bases; bases outside gene matches: 8. The germline CDR1 and CDR2 sequences are SEHNR and FQNEAQ (reference sequence). CDR3 in DNA: TGTGCCAGCAGCTCAAAGACAGGGATCGACGAGCAGTACTTC. It encodes CASSSKTGIDEQYF.

The genes are TRBV19 and TRBJ1-5; perhaps TRBD1 as D (6 bases). CDR3 length equals 14 residues. Germline CDR1 LNHDA, CDR2 SQIVND (reference sequence). Between the trimmed V and J ends, which lost 6 bases and 7 bases, there was a span of 16 bases. CDR3 nucleotides: TGTGCCAGTAGCCCACAGGGAAGGGACCAGCCCCAGCATTTT. Residues: CASSPQGRDQPQHF.

This clonotype has a count of ten or more. The chain has TRBV12-3 or TRBV12-4 and TRBJ2-3; 9 nucleotides align to TRBD1. Near its end, the DNA agrees better with TRBJ2-5, so the J call may be wrong. The CDR3 has 16 residues. CDR3 coding DNA: TGTGCCAGCAGTAGAGGGGGGACAGGGCGACGAGAGACCCAGTACTTC. Amino acids: CASSRGGTGRRETQYF.

At least ten counts were recorded for this clonotype. The chain is built from TRBV6-2 or TRBV6-3 and TRBJ2-1; a possible D gene is TRBD1 (6 bases). The germline V and J ends were trimmed by 0 bases and 2 bases, with 17 bases remaining between them. Germline V CDR1 and CDR2: MNHEY, SVGEGT. This CDR3 is built from 18 residues. For the CDR3, the DNA is TGTGCCAGCAGTTACTCGTTACCGGGGACAACGACCTACAATGAGCAGTTCTTC. Protein: CASSYSLPGTTTYNEQFF.

This sequence joins TRBV12-3 or TRBV12-4 and TRBJ1-1; no clear D gene. This CDR3 is 12 amino acids long. V was cut by 3 bases and J by 9 bases, with 11 bases left in between. CDR3 coding DNA: TGTGCCAGCAGTTTCGGGAGGACTCAAGCTTTCTTT. Amino acid sequence: CASSFGRTQAFF.

In regard to this clonotype: A much larger clone lies one base from this, so it may be a read error. The chain carries TRBV24-1 and TRBJ2-1; D remains unclear. V was cut by 4 bases and J by 10 bases, with 13 bases left in between. The CDR3 runs 13 residues. Per the germline V gene, CDR1 is KGHDR and CDR2 is SFDVKD. CDR3 sequence reads: CATSDSDQDEQFF. CDR3 in DNA: TGTGCCACCAGTGACTCTGACCAGGACGAGCAGTTCTTC.

The V and J genes are TRBV6-2 or TRBV6-3 and TRBJ1-3; D uncertain. V lost 2 bases and J lost 0, with 2 bases in between. This CDR3 comprises 13 residues. Looked up from germline, CDR1 is MNHEY and CDR2 is SVGEGT. Here the CDR3 DNA reads TGTGCCAGCAGTTACGACTCTGGAAACACCATATATTTT. It yields the protein CASSYDSGNTIYF.

This clonotype was detected ten times or more. The chain uses TRBV6-1 and TRBJ2-5; weak D call: TRBD2 (6 bases). Germline loops: CDR1 MNHNS, CDR2 SASEGT. Trimming stripped 6 bases from V and 6 bases from J, with 14 bases between. The CDR3 covers 13 residues. The CDR3 reads CASSIGSRKTQYF. The CDR3 region has the DNA TGTGCCAGCAGCATCGGGAGTCGAAAGACCCAGTACTTC.

In this sample, this clonotype turned up many times. The chain combines TRBV30 with TRBJ1-4; D call uncertain. Trimming took 0 bases from V and 6 from J, leaving 11 bases between them. The CDR3 is 14 residues long. Germline V gene lookup returns CDR1 GTSNPN and CDR2 SVGIG (reference sequence). The CDR3 sequence: CAWSVERVDEKLFF. CDR3 sequence (DNA): TGTGCCTGGAGTGTGGAAAGGGTTGATGAAAAACTGTTTTTT. Full variable domain (rest looked up from reference TRBV30 and TRBJ1-4): SQTIHQWPATLVQPVGSPLSLECTVEGTSNPNLYWYRQAAGRGLQLLFYSVGIGQISSEVPQNLSASRPQDRQFILSSKKLLLSDSGFYLCAWSVERVDEKLFFGSGTQLSVL.